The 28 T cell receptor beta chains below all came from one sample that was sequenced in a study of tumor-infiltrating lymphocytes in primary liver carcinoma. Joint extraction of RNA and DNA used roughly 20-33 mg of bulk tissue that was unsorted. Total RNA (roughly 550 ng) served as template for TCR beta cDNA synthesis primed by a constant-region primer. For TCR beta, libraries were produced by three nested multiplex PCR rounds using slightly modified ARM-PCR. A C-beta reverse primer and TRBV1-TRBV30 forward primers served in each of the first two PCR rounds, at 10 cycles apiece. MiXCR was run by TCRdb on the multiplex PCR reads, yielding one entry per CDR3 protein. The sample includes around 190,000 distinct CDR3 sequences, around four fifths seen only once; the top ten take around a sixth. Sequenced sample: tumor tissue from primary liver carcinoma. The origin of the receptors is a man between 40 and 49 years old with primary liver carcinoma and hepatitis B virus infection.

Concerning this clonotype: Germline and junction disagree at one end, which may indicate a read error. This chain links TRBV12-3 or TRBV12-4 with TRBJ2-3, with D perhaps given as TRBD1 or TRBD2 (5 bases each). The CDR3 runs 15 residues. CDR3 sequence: CACSLRGTVRETQYF. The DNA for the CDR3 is TGTGCCTGCAGTTTGAGAGGGACGGTACGAGAGACGCAGTATTTT.

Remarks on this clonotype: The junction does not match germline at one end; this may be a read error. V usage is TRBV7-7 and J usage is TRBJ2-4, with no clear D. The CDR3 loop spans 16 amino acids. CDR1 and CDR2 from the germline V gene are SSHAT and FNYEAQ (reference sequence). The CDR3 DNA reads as TGTGCTAGCAACTTAGGTTCCAAGGAGGCCAAAAACATTCAGTACTTC. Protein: CASNLGSKEAKNIQYF. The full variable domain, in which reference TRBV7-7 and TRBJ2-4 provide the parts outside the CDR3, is GAGVSQSPRYKVTKRGQDVTLRCDPISSHATLYWYQQALGQGPEFLTYFNYEAQPDKSGLPSDRFSAERPEGSISTLTIQRTEQRDSAMYRCASNLGSKEAKNIQYFGAGTRLSVL.

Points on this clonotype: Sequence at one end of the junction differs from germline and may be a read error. The CDR3 reads CASSLDLSNAGELLF. The DNA of the CDR3 is TGCGCCAGCAGCCTAGACCTAAGCAATGCGGGGGAGCTGTTATTT. The chain uses TRBV4-1 and TRBJ2-2; 7 bases map to TRBD2. Germline V lookup: CDR1 MGHRA, CDR2 YSYEKL. The CDR3 has 15 amino acids.

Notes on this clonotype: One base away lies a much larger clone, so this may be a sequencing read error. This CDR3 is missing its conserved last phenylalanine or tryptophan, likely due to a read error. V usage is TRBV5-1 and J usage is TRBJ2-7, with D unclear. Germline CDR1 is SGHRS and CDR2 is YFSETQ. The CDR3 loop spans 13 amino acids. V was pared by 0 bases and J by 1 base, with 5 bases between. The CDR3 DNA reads TGCGCCAGCAGCTTGGTGACGTCCTACGAGCAGTACTCC. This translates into CASSLVTSYEQYS.

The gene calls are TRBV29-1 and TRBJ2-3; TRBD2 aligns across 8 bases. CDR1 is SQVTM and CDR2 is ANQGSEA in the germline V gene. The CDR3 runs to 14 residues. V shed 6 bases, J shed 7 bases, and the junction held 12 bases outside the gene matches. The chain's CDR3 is CSVTGAGAAYTQYF. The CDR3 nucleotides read TGCAGCGTAACGGGAGCGGGGGCAGCATATACGCAGTATTTT.

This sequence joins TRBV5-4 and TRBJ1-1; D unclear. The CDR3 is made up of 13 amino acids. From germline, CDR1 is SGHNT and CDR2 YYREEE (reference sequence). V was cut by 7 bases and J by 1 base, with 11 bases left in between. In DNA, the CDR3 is TGTGCCAGCGACTTGGACGGGAACACTGAAGCTTTCTTT. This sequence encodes CASDLDGNTEAFF.

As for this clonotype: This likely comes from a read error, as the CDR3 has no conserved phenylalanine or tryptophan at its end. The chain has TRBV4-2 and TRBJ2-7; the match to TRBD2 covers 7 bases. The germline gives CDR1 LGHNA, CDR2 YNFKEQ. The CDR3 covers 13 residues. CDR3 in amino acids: CASSQRYGGEQYS. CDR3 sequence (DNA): TGTGCCAGTAGCCAGCGTTACGGGGGGGAGCAGTACTCC.

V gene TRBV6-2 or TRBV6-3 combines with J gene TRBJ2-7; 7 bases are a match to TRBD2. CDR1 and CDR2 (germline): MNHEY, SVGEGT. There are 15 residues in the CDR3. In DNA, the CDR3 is TGTATCGGCAGCACTCCGGCTAGCGGAGGGTACGAGCAGTACTTC. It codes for CIGSTPASGGYEQYF.

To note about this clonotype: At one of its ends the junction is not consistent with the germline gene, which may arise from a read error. The CDR3 sequence is CASSLFSDPSYEQYF. The CDR3 coding sequence is TGTGCCAGCAGCTTGTTCAGTGACCCCTCCTACGAACAGTACTTC. The chain employs TRBV5-4 and TRBJ2-7; D is uncertain. The CDR3 spans 15 residues. From germline, CDR1 is SGHNT and CDR2 YYREEE (reference sequence).

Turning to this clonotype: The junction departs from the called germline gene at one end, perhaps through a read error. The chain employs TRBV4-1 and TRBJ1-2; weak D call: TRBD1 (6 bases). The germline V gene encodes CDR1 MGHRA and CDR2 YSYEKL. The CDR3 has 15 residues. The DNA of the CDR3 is TGTGCCAGCAGCCTCGCGGGCCAGGGGAACGGTGGCTACATCTTC. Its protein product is CASSLAGQGNGGYIF.

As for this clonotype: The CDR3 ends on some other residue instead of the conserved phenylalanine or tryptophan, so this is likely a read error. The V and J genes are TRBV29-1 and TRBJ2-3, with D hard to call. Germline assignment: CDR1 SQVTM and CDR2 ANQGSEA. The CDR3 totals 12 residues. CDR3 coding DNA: TGCAGCGTTGTTCTTACCACACATACGCAGTATTAT. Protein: CSVVLTTHTQYY.

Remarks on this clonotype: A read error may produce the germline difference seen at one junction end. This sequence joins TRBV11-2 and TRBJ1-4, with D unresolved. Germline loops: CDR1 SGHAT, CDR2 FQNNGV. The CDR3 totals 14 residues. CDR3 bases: TGTGCCAACAGCTTAGACCTTGGGGAGCTCAGGCTGTTTTTT. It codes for CANSLDLGELRLFF.

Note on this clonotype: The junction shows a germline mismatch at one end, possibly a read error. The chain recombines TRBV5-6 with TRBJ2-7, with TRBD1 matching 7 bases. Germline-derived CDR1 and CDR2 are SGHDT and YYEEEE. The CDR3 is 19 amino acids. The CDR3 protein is CASSATGAREGQSSYVQYF. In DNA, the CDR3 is TGTGCCAGCAGCGCCACAGGGGCCCGCGAGGGGCAGAGCTCCTACGTGCAGTACTTC.

As DNA, the CDR3 is TGTGCCAGCAGCCCTGTGACAGGAACTAGAAACACCATATATTTT. As protein: CASSPVTGTRNTIYF. The chain has TRBV28 and TRBJ1-3; tentative D call: TRBD1 (6 bases). The germline V and J ends were trimmed by 6 bases and 5 bases, with 17 bases remaining between them. This CDR3 spans 15 amino acids. Germline V lookup: CDR1 MDHEN, CDR2 SYDVKM.

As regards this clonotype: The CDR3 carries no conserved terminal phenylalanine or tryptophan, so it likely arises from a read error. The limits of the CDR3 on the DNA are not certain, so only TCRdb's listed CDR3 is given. The CDR3 reads CASSSGRLYARELYL. The chain is built from TRBV11-2 and TRBJ2-7. Germline lookup yields CDR1 SGHAT and CDR2 FQNNGV. The CDR3 has 15 amino acids, counting both end residues.

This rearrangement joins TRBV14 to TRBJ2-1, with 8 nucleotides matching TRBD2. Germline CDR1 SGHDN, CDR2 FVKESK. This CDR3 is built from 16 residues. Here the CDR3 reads CGSSAVAGWLNNEQFF. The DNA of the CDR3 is TGTGGAAGCAGTGCCGTAGCGGGATGGCTAAACAATGAGCAGTTCTTC.

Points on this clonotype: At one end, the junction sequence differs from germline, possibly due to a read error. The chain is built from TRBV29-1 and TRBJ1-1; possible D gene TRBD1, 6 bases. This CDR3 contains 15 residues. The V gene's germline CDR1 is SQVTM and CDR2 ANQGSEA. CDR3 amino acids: CSVGGGWGMNTESFF. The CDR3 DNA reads TGCAGCGTTGGAGGGGGGTGGGGTATGAACACTGAATCTTTCTTC.

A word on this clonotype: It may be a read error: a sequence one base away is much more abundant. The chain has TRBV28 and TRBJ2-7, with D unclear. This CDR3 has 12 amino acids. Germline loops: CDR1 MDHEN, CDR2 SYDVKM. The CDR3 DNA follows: TGTGCCAGCAGCTATGACACCTACAAGCAGTACTTC. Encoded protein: CASSYDTYKQYF. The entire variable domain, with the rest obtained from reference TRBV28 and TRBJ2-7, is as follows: DVKVTQSSRYLVKRTGEKVFLECVQDMDHENMFWYRQDPGLGLRLIYFSYDVKMKEKGDIPEGYSVSREKKERFSLILESASTNQTSMYLCASSYDTYKQYFGPGTRLTVT.

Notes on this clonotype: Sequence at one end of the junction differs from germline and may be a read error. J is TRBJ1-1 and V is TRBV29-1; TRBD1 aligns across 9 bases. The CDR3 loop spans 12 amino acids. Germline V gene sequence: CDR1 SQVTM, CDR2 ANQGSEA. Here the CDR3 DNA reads TGCTGCGCCATCGGACAGGGGAATGAAACTTTCTTT. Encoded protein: CCAIGQGNETFF.

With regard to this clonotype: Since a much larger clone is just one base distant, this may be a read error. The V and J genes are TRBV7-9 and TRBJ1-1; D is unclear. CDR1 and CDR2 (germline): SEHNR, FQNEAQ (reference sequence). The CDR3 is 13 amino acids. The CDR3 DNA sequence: TGTGCCAGCAGCTTTACGGGGAACACTGAAGCTTTATTT. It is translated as CASSFTGNTEALF.

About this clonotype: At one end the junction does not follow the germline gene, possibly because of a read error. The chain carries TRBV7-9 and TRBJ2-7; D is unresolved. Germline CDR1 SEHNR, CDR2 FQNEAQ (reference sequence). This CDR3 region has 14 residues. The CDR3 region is CARSAVPSSYEQYF. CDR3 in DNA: TGTGCCAGGAGCGCCGTGCCGAGCTCCTACGAGCAGTATTTC.

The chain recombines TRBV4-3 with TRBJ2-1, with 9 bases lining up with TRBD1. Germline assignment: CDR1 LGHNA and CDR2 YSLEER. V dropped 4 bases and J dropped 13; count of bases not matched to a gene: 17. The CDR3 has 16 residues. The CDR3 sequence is CASSRFSGTGMLGQFF. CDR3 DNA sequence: TGCGCCAGCAGCCGCTTCTCCGGGACAGGGATGCTAGGACAGTTCTTC.

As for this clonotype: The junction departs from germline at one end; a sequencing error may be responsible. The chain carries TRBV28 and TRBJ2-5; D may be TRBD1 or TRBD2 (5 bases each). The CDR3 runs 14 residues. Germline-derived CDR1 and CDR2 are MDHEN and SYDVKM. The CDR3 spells CASSRDVGQENQYF. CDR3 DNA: TGTGCCAGCAGTCGGGACGTTGGACAAGAGAACCAGTACTTC.

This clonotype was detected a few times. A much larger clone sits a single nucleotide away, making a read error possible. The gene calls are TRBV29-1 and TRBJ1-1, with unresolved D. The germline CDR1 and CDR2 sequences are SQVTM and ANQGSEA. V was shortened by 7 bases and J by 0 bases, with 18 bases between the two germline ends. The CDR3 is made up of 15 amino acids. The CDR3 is CSGKDGWGMNTEAFF. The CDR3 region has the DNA TGCAGCGGCAAGGATGGATGGGGAATGAACACTGAAGCTTTCTTT.

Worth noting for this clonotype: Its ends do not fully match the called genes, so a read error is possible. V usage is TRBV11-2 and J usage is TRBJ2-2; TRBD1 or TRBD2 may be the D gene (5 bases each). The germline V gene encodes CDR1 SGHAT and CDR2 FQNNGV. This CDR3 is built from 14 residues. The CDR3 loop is CASSSDSDTGELFF. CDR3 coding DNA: TGTGCCAGCAGTTCAGACTCGGACACCGGGGAGTTGTTTTTT. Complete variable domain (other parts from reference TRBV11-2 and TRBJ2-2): EAGVAQSPRYKIIEKRQSVAFWCNPISGHATLYWYQQILGQGPKLLIQFQNNGVVDDSQLPKDRFSAERLKGVDSTLKIQPAKLEDSAVYLCASSSDSDTGELFFGEGSRLTVL.

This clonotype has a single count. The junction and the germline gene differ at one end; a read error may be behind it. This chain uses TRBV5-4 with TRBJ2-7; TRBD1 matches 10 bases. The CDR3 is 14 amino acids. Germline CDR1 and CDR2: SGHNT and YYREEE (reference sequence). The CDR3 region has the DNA TGTGCCAGCAACCCCGAAAGGACAGGGGGAGAGCAATACTTC. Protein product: CASNPERTGGEQYF.

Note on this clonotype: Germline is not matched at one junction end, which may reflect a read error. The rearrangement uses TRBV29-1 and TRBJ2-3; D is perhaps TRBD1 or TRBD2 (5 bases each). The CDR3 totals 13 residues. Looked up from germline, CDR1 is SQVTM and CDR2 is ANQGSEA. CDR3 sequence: CSVRTRGGDMQYF. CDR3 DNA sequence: TGCAGCGTCCGGACGAGGGGCGGTGATATGCAGTATTTT.

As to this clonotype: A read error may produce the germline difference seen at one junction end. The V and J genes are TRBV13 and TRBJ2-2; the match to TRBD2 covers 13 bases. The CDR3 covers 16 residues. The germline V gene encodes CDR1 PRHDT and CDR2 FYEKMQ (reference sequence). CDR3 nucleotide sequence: TGTGCCAGCAGCTTAAGACTAGCGGGAGGACTCGGGGAGCTGCTTTTT. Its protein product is CASSLRLAGGLGELLF. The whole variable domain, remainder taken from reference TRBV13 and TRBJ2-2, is AAGVIQSPRHLIKEKRETATLKCYPIPRHDTVYWYQQGPGQDPQFLISFYEKMQSDKGSIPDRFSAQQFSDYHSELNMSSLELGDSALYFCASSLRLAGGLGELLFGEGSRLTVL.